A few counts support the clone carrying this T cell receptor beta chain. Its specificity is not known. The CDR3 spans 14 residues. V lost 4 bases, J lost 5 bases, and 6 bases stayed unmatched. The germline gives CDR1 SQVTM, CDR2 ANQGSEA. The sample belongs to a study of identical twins. General observations from the study: Insertion counts were lower in abundant cord blood beta clonotypes, a trend that memory repertoires did not show.

TCRdb reanalysed the 5' RACE reads using MiXCR and keeps one entry per CDR3 protein. Of about 720,000 distinct CDR3 sequences in the sample, roughly 20% are singletons; the top ten hold less than 15%. The same sample was also studied in work on T cells expressing NK-cell markers. That source notes: Sorting in several experiments was restricted by an anti-gamma-delta TCR antibody to alpha-beta TCR T cells. The CD3+CD56-NKG2C+ fraction was also led by these clonotypes in a few donors.

Sample: PBMCs. The clonotype originates from a woman in her late teens or twenties in good health. This chain uses TRBV29-1 with TRBJ2-5; TRBD2 matches 11 bases. CDR3 DNA sequence: TGCAGCGTTGCCTCTAGCGGGAGGTTGGAGACCCAGTACTTC. Translating it yields CSVASSGRLETQYF.